These T cell receptor beta chains were read from a single sample in a study of T cells in Graves' hyperthyroidism and ophthalmopathy. TCRdb re-called the multiplex PCR reads through MiXCR, storing one row per CDR3 protein. The sample has about 360,000 distinct CDR3 sequences, roughly 12% seen once. The source material was blood. These receptors originate from a man aged 30 to 39 with Graves' hyperthyroidism that later progressed to Graves' ophthalmopathy. Both conserved end residues are part of each CDR3. D genes are given only for firm matches. A clone size is listed for some rows: how often the clone was seen (once, few, many), or a class if it is expanded.

v_call	clone_size	j_call	d_call	cdr3_nt	cdr3_aa
TRBV20-1	few	TRBJ1-5	-	TGCAGTGCTAGACAGGGGTATACCCAGCATTTT	CSARQGYTQHF
TRBV19	-	TRBJ1-5	-	TGTGCCAGTAGTATCCCGGGGGGGGATAGCAATCAGCCCCAGCATTTT	CASSIPGGDSNQPQHF
TRBV29-1	many	TRBJ1-4	-	TGCAGCGCATCACATATAAGGGGCGAACCTACAACTAATGAAAAACTGTTTTTT	CSASHIRGEPTTNEKLFF
TRBV9	many	TRBJ1-6	-	TGTGCCAGCAGCGTAGGACAGGCTAATTCACCCCTCCACTTT	CASSVGQANSPLHF
TRBV2	-	TRBJ2-2	-	TGTGCCAGCAGGACAGGAAAGAACACCGGGGAGCTGTTTTTT	CASRTGKNTGELFF
TRBV30	few	TRBJ2-2	-	TGTGCCTGGAGTAGTTCTGACACCGGGGAGCTGTTTTTT	CAWSSSDTGELFF
TRBV28	many	TRBJ1-4	TRBD1	TGTGCCAGCAGTTTGTCATCCGGGACAGGGTCCGAAAAACTGTTTTTT	CASSLSSGTGSEKLFF
TRBV15	many	TRBJ1-3	-	TGTGCCACCAGCAGAGAGAAGGCTAGACAACTAGGTGGAAACACCATATATTTT	CATSREKARQLGGNTIYF
TRBV11-2	many	TRBJ1-1	-	TGTGCCACCTCGACAGACTTGAACACTGAAGCTTTCTTT	CATSTDLNTEAFF
TRBV2	many	TRBJ2-1	TRBD2	TGTGCCAGCAGTGGGCCGGGAGGATACAATGAGCAGTTCTTC	CASSGPGGYNEQFF